A selection of T cell receptor beta chains follows, all from one sample in a study of T cell responses to AZD1222 COVID-19 vaccine. Using immunoSEQ multiplex PCR, the repertoire was profiled, and TCRdb retains in-frame clones only, with some absent. The table shows approximately 150,000 clones, with around 90% occurring only once. The specimen comprised peripheral blood, sampled 28 days after the second dose of the MenACWY control vaccine. All receptors derive from an adult who received the MenACWY meningococcal vaccine as a control. CDR3s leave out the opening cysteine and the closing phenylalanine or tryptophan. Fields, in order: V gene, CDR3 protein.

V: TRBV29-1
CDR3: SVQNDRGPGNTIY

V: TRBV18
CDR3: ASSPGLEVGEQY

V: TRBV6-1
CDR3: ASSEGSGGTDTQY

V: TRBV3-1/TRBV3-2
CDR3: ASSQGIGEQY

V: TRBV7-9
CDR3: ASRSLTKETQY

V: TRBV6-4
CDR3: ASVVGRNGYT

V: TRBV6-2/TRBV6-3
CDR3: ASSSALPTDEQY

V: TRBV24-1
CDR3: ASQGEGPTDTQY

V: TRBV7-8
CDR3: ASSLELGSYEQY

V: TRBV5-4
CDR3: ASSLGGTTNEKLF

V: TRBV5-1
CDR3: ASSGRDIWNEQF

V: TRBV18
CDR3: ASSPMQGQATEAF

V: TRBV15
CDR3: ATNPGQGRPTEAF

V: TRBV12-3/TRBV12-4
CDR3: ASSLGTYGYT

V: TRBV19
CDR3: ASRMSGGGRGYT

V: TRBV29-1
CDR3: SVGSPTGMNTEAF

V: TRBV6-5
CDR3: ASSYSIAAGYGYT

V: TRBV6-5
CDR3: ASSPTSGSWETQY

V: TRBV5-6
CDR3: ASSVLAVTTGELF

V: TRBV5-8
CDR3: ASSRDRGYGYT

V: TRBV6-5
CDR3: ASSHRDRTYNEQF

V: TRBV20-1
CDR3: SASWGLRNQPQH

V: TRBV7-9
CDR3: ASSRPRDPNEKLF

V: TRBV15
CDR3: ATSGDGGAQETQY

V: TRBV7-2
CDR3: ASSLIPHEQF

V: TRBV24-1
CDR3: ATSGQYSGPNTGELF

V: TRBV7-9
CDR3: ASSPITGDQPQH

V: TRBV19
CDR3: ASRERGRSSGNTIY

V: TRBV28
CDR3: ASSSFTSGGQETQY

V: TRBV7-9
CDR3: ASSPGRENEKLF

V: TRBV19
CDR3: ASASGPLAKNIQY

V: TRBV5-6
CDR3: ASSLDRFYGYT

V: TRBV2
CDR3: ASSQWTSNEQF

V: TRBV12-2
CDR3: ASRPRGGQGFGQPQH

V: TRBV6-2/TRBV6-3
CDR3: ASSGRTATNTGELF

V: TRBV19
CDR3: ASIQGAEAF

V: TRBV19
CDR3: ASSPEARRGEAF

V: TRBV6-5
CDR3: ASGTSNQPQH

V: TRBV19
CDR3: ASRKRTDGQPYEQY

V: TRBV11-3
CDR3: ASSYLFETQY

V: TRBV4-3
CDR3: ASSQDLLAGARYEQY

V: TRBV11-2
CDR3: ASSLGRESSYEQY

V: TRBV5-5
CDR3: ASSLGTGYNEQF

V: TRBV15
CDR3: ATSREGVDEQF

V: TRBV12-5
CDR3: ASALGRAYEQY

V: TRBV4-1
CDR3: ASSQPGLAGERRETQY